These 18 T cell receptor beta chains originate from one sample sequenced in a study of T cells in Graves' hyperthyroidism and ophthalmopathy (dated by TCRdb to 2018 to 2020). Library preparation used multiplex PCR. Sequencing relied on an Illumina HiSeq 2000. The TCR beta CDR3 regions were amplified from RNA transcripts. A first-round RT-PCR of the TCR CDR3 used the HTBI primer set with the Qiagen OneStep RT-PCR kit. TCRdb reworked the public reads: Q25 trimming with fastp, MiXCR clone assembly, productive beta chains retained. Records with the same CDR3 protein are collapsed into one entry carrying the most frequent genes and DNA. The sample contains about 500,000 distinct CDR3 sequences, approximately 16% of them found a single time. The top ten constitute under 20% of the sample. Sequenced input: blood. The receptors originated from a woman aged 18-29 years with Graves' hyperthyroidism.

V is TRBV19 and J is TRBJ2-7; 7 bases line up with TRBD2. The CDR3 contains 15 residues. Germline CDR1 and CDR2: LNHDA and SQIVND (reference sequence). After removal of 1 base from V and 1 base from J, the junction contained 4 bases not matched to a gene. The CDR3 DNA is TGTGCCAGTAGTATAGCGAGGGGAGGGTCCTACGAGCAGTACTTC. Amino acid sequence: CASSIARGGSYEQYF.

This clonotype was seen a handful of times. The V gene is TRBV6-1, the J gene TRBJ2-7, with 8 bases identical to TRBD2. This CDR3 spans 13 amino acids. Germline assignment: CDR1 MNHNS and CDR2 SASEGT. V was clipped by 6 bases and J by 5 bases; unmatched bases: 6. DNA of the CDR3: TGTGCCAGCAGCGGGGGGGCTCGGGACGAGCAGTACTTC. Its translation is CASSGGARDEQYF.

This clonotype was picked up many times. CDR3 sequence reads: CASSATYRDAAREQYF. CDR3 coding DNA: TGTGCCAGCAGTGCTACCTATCGGGACGCCGCCCGGGAGCAGTACTTC. This chain joins TRBV28 and TRBJ2-7; D might be TRBD1 or TRBD2, each matching 5 bases. The CDR3 sequence is 16 residues long. Trimming removed 5 bases from V and 7 bases from J, with 24 bases in between. Germline V gene data show CDR1 as MDHEN and CDR2 as SYDVKM.

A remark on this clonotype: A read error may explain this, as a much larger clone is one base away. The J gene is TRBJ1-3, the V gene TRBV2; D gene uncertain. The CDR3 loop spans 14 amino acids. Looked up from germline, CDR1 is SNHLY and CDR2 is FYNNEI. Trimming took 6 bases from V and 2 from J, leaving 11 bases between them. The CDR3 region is CASRGRTAGNTIYF. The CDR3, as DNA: TGTGCCAGCAGAGGGAGGACGGCTGGAAACACCATATATTTT.

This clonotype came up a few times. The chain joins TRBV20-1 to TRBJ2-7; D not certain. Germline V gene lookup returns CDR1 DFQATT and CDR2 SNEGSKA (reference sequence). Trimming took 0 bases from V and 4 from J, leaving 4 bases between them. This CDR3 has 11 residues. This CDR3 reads CSARERYEQYF. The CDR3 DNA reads TGCAGTGCTAGAGAACGATACGAGCAGTACTTC.

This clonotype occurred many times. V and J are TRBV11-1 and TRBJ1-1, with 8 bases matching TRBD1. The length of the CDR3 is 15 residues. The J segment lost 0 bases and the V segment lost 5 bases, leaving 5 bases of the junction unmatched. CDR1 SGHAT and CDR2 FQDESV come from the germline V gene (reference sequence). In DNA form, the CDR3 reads TGTGCCAGCAGCGGACAGGGTACCATGAACACTGAAGCTTTCTTT. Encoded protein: CASSGQGTMNTEAFF.

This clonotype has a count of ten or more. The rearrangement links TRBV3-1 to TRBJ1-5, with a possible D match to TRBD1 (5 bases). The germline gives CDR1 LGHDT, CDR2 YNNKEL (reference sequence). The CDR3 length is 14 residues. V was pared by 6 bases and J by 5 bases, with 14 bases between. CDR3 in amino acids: CASSDGTTDQPQHF. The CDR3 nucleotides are TGTGCCAGCAGTGACGGGACTACCGATCAGCCCCAGCATTTT.

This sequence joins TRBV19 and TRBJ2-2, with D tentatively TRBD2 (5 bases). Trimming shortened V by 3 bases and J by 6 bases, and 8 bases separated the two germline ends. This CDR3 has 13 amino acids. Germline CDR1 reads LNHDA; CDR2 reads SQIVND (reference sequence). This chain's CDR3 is CASSIPGSGELFF. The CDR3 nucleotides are TGTGCCAGTAGTATTCCGGGGTCCGGGGAGCTGTTTTTT.

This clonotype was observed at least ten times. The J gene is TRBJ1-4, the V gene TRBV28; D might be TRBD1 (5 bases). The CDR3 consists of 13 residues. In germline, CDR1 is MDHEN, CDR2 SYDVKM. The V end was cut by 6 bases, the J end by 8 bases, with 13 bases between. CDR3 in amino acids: CASSPGAGEKLFF. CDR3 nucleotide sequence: TGTGCCAGCAGCCCTGGGGCAGGGGAAAAACTGTTTTTT.

The CDR3 loop is CASSPPGRMSLNTEAFF. CDR3 nucleotide sequence: TGTGCCAGCAGCCCCCCGGGACGGATGAGCCTGAACACTGAAGCTTTCTTT. The rearrangement links TRBV5-6 to TRBJ1-1; tentative D call: TRBD1 (5 bases). The CDR3 is 17 amino acids. The germline V and J ends were trimmed by 4 bases and 0 bases, with 19 bases remaining between them. The germline CDR1 and CDR2 sequences are SGHDT and YYEEEE.

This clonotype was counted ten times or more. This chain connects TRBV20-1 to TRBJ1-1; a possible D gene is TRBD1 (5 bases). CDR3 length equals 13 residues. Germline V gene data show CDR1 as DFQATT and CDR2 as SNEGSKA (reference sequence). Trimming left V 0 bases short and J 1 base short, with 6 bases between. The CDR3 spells CSARDGGNTEAFF. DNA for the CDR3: TGCAGTGCTAGAGATGGGGGGAACACTGAAGCTTTCTTT.

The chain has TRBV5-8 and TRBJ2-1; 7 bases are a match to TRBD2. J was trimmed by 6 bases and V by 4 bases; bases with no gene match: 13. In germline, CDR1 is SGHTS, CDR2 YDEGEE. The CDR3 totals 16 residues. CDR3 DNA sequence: TGTGCCAGCAGCGGACCGGGAGGATCGCGGGGCAATGAGCAGTTCTTC. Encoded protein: CASSGPGGSRGNEQFF. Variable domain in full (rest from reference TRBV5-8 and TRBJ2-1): EAGVTQSPTHLIKTRGQQATLRCSPISGHTSVYWYQQALGLGLQFLLWYDEGEERNRGNFPPRFSGRQFPNYSSELNVNALELEDSALYLCASSGPGGSRGNEQFFGPGTRLTVL.

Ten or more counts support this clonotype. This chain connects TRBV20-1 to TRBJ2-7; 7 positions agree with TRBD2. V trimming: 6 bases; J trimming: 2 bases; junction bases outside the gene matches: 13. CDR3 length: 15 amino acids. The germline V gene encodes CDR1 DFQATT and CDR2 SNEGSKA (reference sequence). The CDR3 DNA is TGCAGTGCCAAGGCGGGAGCGGACCCTCCCTACGAGCAGTACTTC. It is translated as CSAKAGADPPYEQYF.

The DNA for the CDR3 is TGTGCCTGGAGCCGAGGATTAGGGTACGAGCAGTACTTC. Its protein product is CAWSRGLGYEQYF. The V gene is TRBV30, the J gene TRBJ2-7; D unresolved. This CDR3 has 13 amino acids. V lost 3 bases and J lost 4, with 13 bases in between. CDR1 is GTSNPN and CDR2 is SVGIG in the germline V gene (reference sequence).

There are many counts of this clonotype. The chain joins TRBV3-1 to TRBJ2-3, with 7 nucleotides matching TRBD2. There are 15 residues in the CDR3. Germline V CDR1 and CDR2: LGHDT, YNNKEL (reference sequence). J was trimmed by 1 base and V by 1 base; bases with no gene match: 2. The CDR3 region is CASSQGSGGTDTQYF. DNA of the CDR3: TGTGCCAGCAGCCAAGGGAGCGGGGGCACAGATACGCAGTATTTT.

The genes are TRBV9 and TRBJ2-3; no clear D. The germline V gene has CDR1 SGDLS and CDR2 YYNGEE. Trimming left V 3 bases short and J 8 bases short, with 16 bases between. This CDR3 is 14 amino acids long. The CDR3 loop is CASSALDTFRTQYF. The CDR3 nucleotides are TGTGCCAGCAGCGCCCTCGACACCTTCCGTACGCAGTATTTT.

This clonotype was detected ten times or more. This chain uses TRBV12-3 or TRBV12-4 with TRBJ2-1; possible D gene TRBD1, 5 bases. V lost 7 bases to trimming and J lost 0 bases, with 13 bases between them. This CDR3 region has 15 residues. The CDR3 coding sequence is TGTGCCAGCATCCTGGACACTCGCTCCTACAATGAGCAGTTCTTC. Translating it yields CASILDTRSYNEQFF.

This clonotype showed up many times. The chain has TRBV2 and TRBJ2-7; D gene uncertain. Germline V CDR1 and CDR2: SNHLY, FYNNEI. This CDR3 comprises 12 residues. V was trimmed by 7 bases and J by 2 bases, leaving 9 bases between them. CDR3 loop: CASKDFPYEQYF. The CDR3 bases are TGTGCCAGCAAGGATTTTCCCTACGAGCAGTACTTC. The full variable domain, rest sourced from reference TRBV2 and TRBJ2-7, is EPEVTQTPSHQVTQMGQEVILRCVPISNHLYFYWYRQILGQKVEFLVSFYNNEISEKSEIFDDQFSVERPDGSNFTLKIRSTKLEDSAMYFCASKDFPYEQYFGPGTRLTVT.